This passage covers 22 T cell receptor beta chains from one sample sequenced in a study of CD8+ T cells in alopecia areata. Extracted RNA was reverse transcribed into cDNA, the sequencing template. This table comes from immunoSEQ multiplex PCR, and its TCRdb copy is limited to in-frame clones, with some not included. The sample lists more than 200,000 clones, roughly 64% occurring once. Treatment given: oral pan-JAK inhibitor, 5-10 mg twice daily. This specimen consisted of CD4+ T cells sorted from blood, obtained at week 4, from a patient treated with tofacitinib. The receptors stem from a human donor with alopecia areata.

The V call is TRBV6-1, the J call TRBJ2-3, with 9 nucleotides matching TRBD2. The CDR3 totals 17 residues. The ends lost 2 bases at V and 9 bases at J; junction bases unmatched: 15. CDR1 and CDR2 (germline): MNHNS, SASEGT. The DNA for the CDR3 is TGTGCCAGCAGTGAACAGAGTAGCGGGGGATCCCAGGCGACGCAGTATTTT. Its translation: CASSEQSSGGSQATQYF.

The chain links TRBV29-1 to TRBJ2-5; D gene unclear. The CDR3 is 11 residues long. Trimming left V 7 bases short and J 5 bases short, with 11 bases between. The germline gives CDR1 SQVTM, CDR2 ANQGSEA. CDR3 in amino acids: CSATHRETQYF. Here the CDR3 DNA reads TGCAGCGCCACTCATCGGGAGACCCAGTACTTC.

This clone was seen a few times. This chain joins TRBV27 and TRBJ1-2; D gene unclear. V shed 8 bases and J shed 3 bases, with 16 bases lying between them. Germline V gene lookup returns CDR1 MNHEY and CDR2 SMNVEV (reference sequence). CDR3 length: 14 residues. CDR3 sequence: CASGRGSSYYGYTF. CDR3 nucleotide sequence: TGTGCCAGCGGACGAGGGAGTTCATACTATGGCTACACCTTC.

For the CDR3, the DNA is TGTGCCAGCAGCTTTGACAGCAGCCTAAGCGAGCAGTACTTC. Its protein product is CASSFDSSLSEQYF. This chain uses TRBV11-2 with TRBJ2-7; tentative D call: TRBD1 (5 bases). Looked up from germline, CDR1 is SGHAT and CDR2 is FQNNGV. The CDR3 extends over 14 amino acids. The V end lost 3 bases, the J end lost 6 bases, and 15 bases lay between the germline ends.

The chain employs TRBV2 and TRBJ2-1, with D possibly called TRBD1 or TRBD2 (7 bases each). The V gene's germline CDR1 is SNHLY and CDR2 FYNNEI. CDR3 size: 13 residues. With 7 bases removed from V and 4 bases from J, the gap between germline ends came to 11 bases. DNA of the CDR3: TGTGCCAGCAATCAGGGGGGGTACAATGAGCAGTTCTTC. Translating gives CASNQGGYNEQFF.

This clone was counted between two and nine times. The V and J genes are TRBV5-1 and TRBJ2-7; TRBD2 aligns across 10 bases. CDR1 and CDR2 (germline): SGHRS, YFSETQ. CDR3 length: 17 residues. Losses at the gene ends were 4 bases for V and 1 base for J; bases not matched to a gene: 11. CDR3: CASSQAMLAGASYEQYF. CDR3 bases: TGCGCCAGCAGCCAGGCAATGCTAGCGGGGGCTTCCTACGAGCAGTACTTC. The full variable domain, with the rest looked up from reference TRBV5-1 and TRBJ2-7, is KAGVTQTPRYLIKTRGQQVTLSCSPISGHRSVSWYQQTPGQGLQFLFEYFSETQRNKGNFPGRFSGRQFSNSRSEMNVSTLELGDSALYLCASSQAMLAGASYEQYFGPGTRLTVT.

This clone occurred a few times. The chain employs TRBV9 and TRBJ1-2; D is ambiguous. Trimming removed 3 bases from V and 6 bases from J, with 15 bases in between. The CDR3 has 14 residues. CDR1 is SGDLS and CDR2 is YYNGEE in the germline V gene. The CDR3 nucleotides read TGTGCCAGCAGCGGGGCCACAGACCCAAATGGCTACACCTTC. Protein sequence: CASSGATDPNGYTF. Supplemented by reference TRBV9 and TRBJ1-2, the full variable domain reads DSGVTQTPKHLITATGQRVTLRCSPRSGDLSVYWYQQSLDQGLQFLIQYYNGEERAKGNILERFSAQQFPDLHSELNLSSLELGDSALYFCASSGATDPNGYTFGSGTRLTVV.

As concerns this clone: Germline and junction disagree at one end, which may indicate a read error. The V and J genes are TRBV7-7 and TRBJ2-5, with D possibly TRBD2 on 7 matching bases. The CDR3 length is 14 residues. Germline CDR1 SSHAT, CDR2 FNYEAQ (reference sequence). CDR3 bases: TGTGCTAGCAGCGCGTCGGGGGGCCCTGAGACCCAGTACTTC. This encodes CASSASGGPETQYF.

This sequence joins TRBV29-1 and TRBJ1-1, with unresolved D. V was shortened by 2 bases and J by 5 bases, with 12 bases between the two germline ends. The CDR3 runs 13 residues. The germline gives CDR1 SQVTM, CDR2 ANQGSEA. The CDR3 loop is CSVERDVGTEAFF. In nucleotides, the CDR3 is TGCAGCGTTGAAAGGGATGTGGGAACTGAAGCTTTCTTT.

The chain combines TRBV7-2 with TRBJ2-5; D is ambiguous. CDR1 and CDR2 (germline): SGHTA, FQGNSA. Trimming removed 5 bases at V and 3 bases at J, with 7 bases between. CDR3 length: 12 residues. The CDR3, as DNA: TGTGCCAGCAGCCCCACGAAAGAGACCCAGTACTTC. Encoded protein: CASSPTKETQYF. The full variable domain, completed using reference TRBV7-2 and TRBJ2-5, is GAGVSQSPSNKVTEKGKDVELRCDPISGHTALYWYRQSLGQGLEFLIYFQGNSAPDKSGLPSDRFSAERTGGSVSTLTIQRTQQEDSAVYLCASSPTKETQYFGPGTRLLVL.

The J gene is TRBJ1-6, the V gene TRBV4-1; weak D call: TRBD1 (5 bases). Trimming shortened V by 1 base and J by 6 bases, and 19 bases separated the two germline ends. The CDR3 is made up of 18 amino acids. From germline, CDR1 is MGHRA and CDR2 YSYEKL. CDR3 amino acids: CASSQVALLTGGNSPLHF. The DNA of the CDR3 is TGCGCCAGCAGCCAAGTGGCACTCCTGACCGGGGGTAATTCACCCCTCCACTTT.

This chain connects TRBV23-1 to TRBJ2-7; D gene uncertain. Being an ORF, TRBV23-1 has a function that is uncertain. Trimming left V 3 bases short and J 2 bases short, with 11 bases between. The CDR3 is made up of 14 amino acids. CDR3 region: CASSQGIPTYEQYF. For the CDR3, the DNA is TGCGCCAGCAGTCAGGGGATACCGACCTACGAGCAGTACTTC.

This sequence joins TRBV7-9 and TRBJ2-1; D call uncertain. The germline gives CDR1 SEHNR, CDR2 FQNEAQ (reference sequence). The CDR3 is made up of 11 amino acids. The germline V and J ends were trimmed by 6 bases and 4 bases, with 4 bases remaining between them. The CDR3 nucleotides read TGTGCCAGCAGTGTTTACAATGAGCAGTTCTTC. Protein: CASSVYNEQFF.

The chain employs TRBV29-1 and TRBJ1-1; a weak D match, TRBD1 (6 bases). With 2 bases removed from V and 3 bases from J, the gap between germline ends came to 22 bases. Germline V gene data show CDR1 as SQVTM and CDR2 as ANQGSEA. CDR3 length: 17 residues. This CDR3 reads CSVESWGQGNVYTEAFF. The CDR3 DNA sequence: TGCAGCGTTGAAAGTTGGGGGCAGGGTAATGTGTACACTGAAGCTTTCTTT. The whole variable domain, remainder taken from reference TRBV29-1 and TRBJ1-1, is SAVISQKPSRDICQRGTSLTIQCQVDSQVTMMFWYRQQPGQSLTLIATANQGSEATYESGFVIDKFPISRPNLTFSTLTVSNMSPEDSSIYLCSVESWGQGNVYTEAFFGQGTRLTVV.

Remarks on this clone: Relative to the germline gene, one junction end is altered; a read error may explain this. This chain uses TRBV30 with TRBJ1-4; D not resolved. The CDR3 sequence is 14 residues long. Per the germline V gene, CDR1 is GTSNPN and CDR2 is SVGIG (reference sequence). The CDR3 here is CAWSQQATNEKLFF. CDR3 coding DNA: TGTGCCTGGAGTCAGCAGGCAACCAATGAAAAACTGTTTTTT.

The rearrangement links TRBV7-9 to TRBJ2-7; 8 bases fit TRBD1. V gave up 5 bases and J gave up 2 bases; unmatched junction bases: 8. The CDR3 runs 15 residues. Germline-derived CDR1 and CDR2 are SEHNR and FQNEAQ (reference sequence). The CDR3 is CASSPRQGLAYEQYF. CDR3 nucleotide sequence: TGTGCCAGCAGCCCCCGACAGGGGTTGGCCTACGAGCAGTACTTC.

V usage is TRBV7-9 and J usage is TRBJ1-5; 8 nucleotides line up with TRBD1. Looked up from germline, CDR1 is SEHNR and CDR2 is FQNEAQ (reference sequence). J lost 5 bases, V lost 1 base, and 10 bases had no gene match. The CDR3 loop spans 17 amino acids. This CDR3 reads CASSLGGGQGGDQPQHF. The CDR3, as DNA: TGTGCCAGCAGCTTAGGGGGCGGACAGGGCGGAGATCAGCCCCAGCATTTT.

This chain joins TRBV30 and TRBJ1-1; D might be TRBD1 (5 bases). The CDR3 runs to 14 residues. CDR1 and CDR2 (germline): GTSNPN, SVGIG (reference sequence). V dropped 0 bases and J dropped 5 bases, with 13 bases sitting between them. The CDR3, as DNA: TGTGCCTGGAGTGTCTTGACAGAAGGAACTGAAGCTTTCTTT. The encoded protein is CAWSVLTEGTEAFF.

The gene calls are TRBV7-6 and TRBJ1-4; tentative D call: TRBD1 (5 bases). Germline CDR1 reads SGHVS; CDR2 reads FNYEAQ. V was cut by 0 bases and J by 4 bases, with 9 bases left in between. The CDR3 covers 15 residues. CDR3 in DNA: TGTGCCAGCAGCTTAGCCGGGACCTTTAATGAAAAACTGTTTTTT. It translates to CASSLAGTFNEKLFF.

This sequence joins TRBV27 and TRBJ2-5, with D maybe TRBD2 (5 bases). V was trimmed by 3 bases and J by 7 bases, leaving 9 bases between them. The CDR3 totals 12 residues. The germline V gene has CDR1 MNHEY and CDR2 SMNVEV (reference sequence). The CDR3 DNA sequence: TGTGCCAGCAGTTTTGGTCGGGGGACCCAGTACTTC. It is translated as CASSFGRGTQYF.

This clone was seen only a few times. The chain joins TRBV7-2 to TRBJ1-4; possible D gene TRBD1, 6 bases. V lost 5 bases, J lost 5 bases, and 15 bases lay in between. CDR3 size: 15 residues. Germline V CDR1 and CDR2: SGHTA, FQGNSA. For the CDR3, the DNA is TGTGCCAGCAGCACCTCCGGGGGCCCAAATGAAAAACTGTTTTTT. Residues: CASSTSGGPNEKLFF.

The chain carries TRBV29-1 and TRBJ1-5; D is perhaps TRBD1 (5 bases). The V and J ends lost 4 bases and 6 bases respectively, with 10 bases between them. Looked up from germline, CDR1 is SQVTM and CDR2 is ANQGSEA. CDR3 length: 12 residues. The CDR3 coding sequence is TGCAGCGTTGGAGACAGTATTCAGCCCCAGCATTTT. Translated: CSVGDSIQPQHF.